The present TCR beta chain was sequenced within a study of identifying expanded T cells in peripheral blood. The ends were cut back, 3 bases at V and 0 bases at J, with 19 bases in the middle. The CDR3 is 18 residues long. Germline CDR1 is SGDLS and CDR2 is YYNGEE. Collection occurred without any documented infections or immune events in donors. Some clones are missing from TCRdb's copy, which holds only in-frame ones; the method was immunoSEQ multiplex PCR. The table has 100,000 or so clones, 88% seen once. In the case of this clone: Its antigen is undetermined.

Findings of the study overall: Technical replicates showed approximately 1.2 changed clones; roughly two weeks approximately 16; four weeks 19. Variance in clone template counts between roughly 2-week samples significantly increased with total template count across all healthy donors.

The material sequenced was blood. The chain couples TRBV9 to TRBJ2-1; D unresolved. This receptor was obtained from a person between 18 and 75 years old in good health. CDR3 amino acids: CASSGGAADGSSYNEQFF. The CDR3 nucleotides are TGTGCCAGCAGCGGAGGTGCCGCGGACGGAAGCTCCTACAATGAGCAGTTCTTC. Full variable domain (remainder filled in from reference TRBV9 and TRBJ2-1): DSGVTQTPKHLITATGQRVTLRCSPRSGDLSVYWYQQSLDQGLQFLIQYYNGEERAKGNILERFSAQQFPDLHSELNLSSLELGDSALYFCASSGGAADGSSYNEQFFGPGTRLTVL.